This TCR beta chain emerged from a study of cytomegalovirus exposure and HLA in healthy donors. Broader study findings: A later analysis found that most CMV-associated TCR beta chains appeared HLA-restricted. While the bulk of TCR sequences proved rare, some public TCRs turned up in many donors.

On this clone itself: Its specificity is unknown.

The CDR3 has 17 residues. V shed 6 bases and J shed 3 bases, with 18 bases lying between them. Germline V lookup: CDR1 LNHDA, CDR2 SQIVND (reference sequence). The PCR was carried out with 60 Vbeta primers and 13 Jbeta primers. Assay: immunoSEQ multiplex PCR; the TCRdb copy retains only in-frame clones and omits some. The data contain 160,000 or so clones, roughly four fifths of them singletons. The J gene is TRBJ2-6, the V gene TRBV19, with D perhaps TRBD1 (6 bases). The specimen sequenced was PBMCs. This clonotype was sampled from a man aged 35 to 55 in good health and CMV-seronegative. The CDR3 region has the DNA TGTGCCAGTAGCCTATTCTCACAGGGAAGTGGGGCCAACGTCCTGACTTTC. It codes for CASSLFSQGSGANVLTF.